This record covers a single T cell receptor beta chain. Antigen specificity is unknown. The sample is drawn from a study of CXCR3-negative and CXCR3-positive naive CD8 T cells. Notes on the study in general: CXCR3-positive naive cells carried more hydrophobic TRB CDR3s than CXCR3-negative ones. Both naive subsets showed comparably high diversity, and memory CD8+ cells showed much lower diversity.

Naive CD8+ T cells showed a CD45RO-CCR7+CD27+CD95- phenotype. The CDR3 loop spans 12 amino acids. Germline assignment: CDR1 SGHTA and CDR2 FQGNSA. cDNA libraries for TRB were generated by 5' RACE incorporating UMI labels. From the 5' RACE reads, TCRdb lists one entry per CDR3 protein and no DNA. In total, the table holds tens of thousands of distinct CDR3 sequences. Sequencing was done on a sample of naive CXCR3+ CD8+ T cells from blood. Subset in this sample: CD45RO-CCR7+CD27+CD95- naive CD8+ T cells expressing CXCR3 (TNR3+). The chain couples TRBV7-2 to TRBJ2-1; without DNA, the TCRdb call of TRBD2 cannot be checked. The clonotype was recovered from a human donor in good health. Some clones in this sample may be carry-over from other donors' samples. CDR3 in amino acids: CASSALGNEQFF.